Listed below are T cell receptor beta chains from one sample, sequenced in a study of PD-1 blockade in classical Hodgkin lymphoma. Assay used: immunoSEQ multiplex PCR; TCRdb lists only in-frame clones, some missing. Counted here are roughly 30,000 clones, 65% to 85% occurring once; the ten biggest clones make up approximately 18%. The input for sequencing was peripheral blood mononuclear cells (PBMCs), taken before the fourth cycle of nivolumab. The receptors shown here come from a human donor with classical Hodgkin lymphoma. Both conserved end residues are part of each CDR3. The D gene is left open where the match is weak. Rows give clone size only sometimes, using once, few, many, or a class for an expanded clone.

d_call	v_call	j_call	clone_size	cdr3_nt	cdr3_aa
TRBD1	TRBV6-1	TRBJ1-4	.	TGTGCCAGCAGTCCCGGACAGGGGACTAATGAAAAACTGTTTTTT	CASSPGQGTNEKLFF
.	TRBV7-9	TRBJ1-4	medium-sized	TGTGCCAGCAACCGAGGGTGGCAGCAGAATGAAAAACTGTTTTTT	CASNRGWQQNEKLFF
TRBD2	TRBV29-1	TRBJ2-1	.	TGCAGCGTTGGCGGGGGGGGCTGGAATGAGCAGTTCTTC	CSVGGGGWNEQFF
.	TRBV6-5	TRBJ1-1	medium-sized	TGTGCCAGCAGTTACGCCTTAGGGCCTGAAGCTTTCTTT	CASSYALGPEAFF
TRBD1	TRBV27	TRBJ1-1	.	TGTGCCAGCAGTTCCCAGGGGACAGTAATGAACACTGAAGCTTTCTTT	CASSSQGTVMNTEAFF
.	TRBV19	TRBJ2-7	few	TGTGCCAGTAGCCCGGGGCTAGCCAGGAACTACGAGCAGTACTTC	CASSPGLARNYEQYF
TRBD2	TRBV27	TRBJ2-7	.	TGTGCCAGCAGTTTTAGTGGGAGGGCTTGGGAGCAGTACTTC	CASSFSGRAWEQYF
TRBD2	TRBV2	TRBJ2-7	few	TGTGCCAGCAGTGATGGGGGGGGTTGGTTTGACGAGCAGTACTTC	CASSDGGGWFDEQYF
TRBD1	TRBV10-3	TRBJ1-2	.	TGTGCCATAAATTGGGACAGACTTAACTATGGCTACACCTTC	CAINWDRLNYGYTF
.	TRBV18	TRBJ2-7	once	TGTGCCAGCTCACCAGGCAGGGGTTTGAACGAGCAGTACTTC	CASSPGRGLNEQYF
.	TRBV4-3	TRBJ2-6	.	TGCGCCAGCAGCCCGGATATCGGCGCTGGGGCCAACGTCCTGACTTTC	CASSPDIGAGANVLTF
TRBD1	TRBV27	TRBJ1-6	.	TGTGCCAGCAGAATTTCGGACAGGACATATTCACCCCTCCACTTT	CASRISDRTYSPLHF
.	TRBV15	TRBJ1-5	.	TGTGCCACCAGCAGAGATCTAAATCAGCCCCAGCATTTT	CATSRDLNQPQHF
.	TRBV2	TRBJ1-5	once	TGTGCCAGCAGTGACAGGAACAATCAGCCCCAGCATTTT	CASSDRNNQPQHF
TRBD1	TRBV14	TRBJ1-6	.	TGTGCCAGCAACGAGAGACAGGGGGACTATTCACCCCTCCACTTT	CASNERQGDYSPLHF
.	TRBV19	TRBJ2-1	once	TGTGCTTCCAGAAGTCTGGTAGGATCGGGGCTTACTGACAATGAGCAGTTCTTC	CASRSLVGSGLTDNEQFF
TRBD1	TRBV5-1	TRBJ1-1	.	TGCGCCAGCAGCCCACAGGGGGGCTGGGCTTTCTTT	CASSPQGGWAFF